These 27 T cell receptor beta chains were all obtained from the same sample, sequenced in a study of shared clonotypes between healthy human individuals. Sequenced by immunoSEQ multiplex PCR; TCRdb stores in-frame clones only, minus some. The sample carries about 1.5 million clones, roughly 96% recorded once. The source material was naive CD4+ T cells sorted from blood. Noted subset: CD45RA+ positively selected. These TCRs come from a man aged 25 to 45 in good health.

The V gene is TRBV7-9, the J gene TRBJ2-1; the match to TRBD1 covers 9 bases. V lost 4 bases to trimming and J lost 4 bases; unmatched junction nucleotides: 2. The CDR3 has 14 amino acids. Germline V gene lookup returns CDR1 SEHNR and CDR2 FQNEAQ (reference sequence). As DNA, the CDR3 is TGTGCCAGCAGCTCCGGGACAGGGTACAATGAGCAGTTCTTC. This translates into CASSSGTGYNEQFF.

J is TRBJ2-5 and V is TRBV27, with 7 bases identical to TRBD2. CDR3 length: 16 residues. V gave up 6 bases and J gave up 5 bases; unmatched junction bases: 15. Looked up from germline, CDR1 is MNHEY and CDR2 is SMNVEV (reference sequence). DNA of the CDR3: TGTGCCAGCAGGCTTCTAGGAGCGGGGTTGGAGGAGACCCAGTACTTC. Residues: CASRLLGAGLEETQYF.

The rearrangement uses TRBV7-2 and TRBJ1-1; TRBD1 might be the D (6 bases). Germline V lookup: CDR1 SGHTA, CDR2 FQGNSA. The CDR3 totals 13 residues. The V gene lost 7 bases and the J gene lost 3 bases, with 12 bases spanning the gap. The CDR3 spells CASKTTGYTEAFF. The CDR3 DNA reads TGTGCCAGCAAAACGACAGGATACACTGAAGCTTTCTTT.

The CDR3 sequence is CASSLDGGVAFNEQFF. In nucleotides, the CDR3 is TGTGCCAGCAGCTTAGATGGGGGAGTAGCCTTCAATGAGCAGTTCTTC. The chain couples TRBV7-8 to TRBJ2-1; D may correspond to TRBD1 or TRBD2 (5 bases each). The germline V and J ends were trimmed by 1 base and 6 bases, with 16 bases remaining between them. The CDR3 extends over 16 amino acids. Looked up from germline, CDR1 is SGHVS and CDR2 is FQNEAQ.

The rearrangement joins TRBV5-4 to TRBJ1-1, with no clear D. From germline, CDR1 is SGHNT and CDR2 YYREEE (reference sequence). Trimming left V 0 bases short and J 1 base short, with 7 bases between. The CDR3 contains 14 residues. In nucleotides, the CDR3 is TGTGCCAGCAGCTTGGTGTGGAAGAACACTGAAGCTTTCTTT. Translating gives CASSLVWKNTEAFF.

CDR3 region: CASSFSGKDNEQFF. The CDR3 nucleotides read TGTGCCAGCAGCTTTAGCGGGAAGGACAATGAGCAGTTCTTC. V and J are TRBV7-9 and TRBJ2-1, with 8 bases matching TRBD2. CDR3 length equals 14 residues. The J segment lost 5 bases and the V segment lost 3 bases, leaving 3 bases of the junction unmatched. Germline loops: CDR1 SEHNR, CDR2 FQNEAQ (reference sequence).

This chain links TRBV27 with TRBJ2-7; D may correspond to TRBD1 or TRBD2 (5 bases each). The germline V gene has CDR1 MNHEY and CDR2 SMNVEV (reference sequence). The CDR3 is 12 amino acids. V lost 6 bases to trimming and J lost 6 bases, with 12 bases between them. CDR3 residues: CASSLKRGEQYF. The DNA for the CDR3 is TGTGCCAGCAGCCTTAAGAGGGGCGAGCAGTACTTC.

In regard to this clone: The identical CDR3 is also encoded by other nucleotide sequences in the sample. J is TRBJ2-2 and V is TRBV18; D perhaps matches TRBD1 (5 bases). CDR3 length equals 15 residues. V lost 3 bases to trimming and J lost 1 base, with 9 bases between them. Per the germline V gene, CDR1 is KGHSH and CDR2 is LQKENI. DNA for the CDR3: TGTGCCAGCTCACCCATCAGGGAGAACACCGGGGAGCTGTTTTTT. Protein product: CASSPIRENTGELFF.

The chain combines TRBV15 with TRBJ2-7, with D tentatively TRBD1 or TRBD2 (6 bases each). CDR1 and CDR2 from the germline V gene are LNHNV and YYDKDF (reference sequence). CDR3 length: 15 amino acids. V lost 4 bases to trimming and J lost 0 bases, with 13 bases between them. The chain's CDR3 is CATSKGGPSSYEQYF. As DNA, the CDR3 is TGTGCCACCAGCAAAGGGGGGCCCAGCTCCTACGAGCAGTACTTC.

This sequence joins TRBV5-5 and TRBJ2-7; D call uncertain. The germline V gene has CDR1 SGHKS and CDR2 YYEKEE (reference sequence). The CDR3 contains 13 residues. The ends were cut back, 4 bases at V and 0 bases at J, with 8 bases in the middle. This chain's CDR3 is CASSRQVSYEQYF. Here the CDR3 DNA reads TGTGCCAGCAGCCGGCAGGTCTCCTACGAGCAGTACTTC.

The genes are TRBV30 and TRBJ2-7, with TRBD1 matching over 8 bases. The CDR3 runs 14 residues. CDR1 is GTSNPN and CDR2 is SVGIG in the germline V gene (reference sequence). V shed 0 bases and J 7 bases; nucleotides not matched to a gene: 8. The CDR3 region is CAWSVTGGTREQYF. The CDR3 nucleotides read TGTGCCTGGAGTGTAACAGGGGGAACGAGGGAGCAGTACTTC.

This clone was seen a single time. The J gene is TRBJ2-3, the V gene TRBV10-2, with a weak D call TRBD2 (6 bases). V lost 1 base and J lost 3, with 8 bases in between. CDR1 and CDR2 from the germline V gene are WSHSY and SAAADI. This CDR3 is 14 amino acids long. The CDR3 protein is CASSELAETDTQYF. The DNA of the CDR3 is TGCGCCAGCAGTGAGTTAGCGGAGACAGATACGCAGTATTTT.

The CDR3 nucleotides read TGTGCCAGCAGTCCCCGGGACAGGGGGCGTAGCATTCAGTACTTC. Its protein is CASSPRDRGRSIQYF. V is TRBV2 and J is TRBJ2-4; TRBD1 agrees at 12 bases. CDR1 and CDR2 from the germline V gene are SNHLY and FYNNEI. This CDR3 has 15 residues. V dropped 5 bases and J dropped 9; count of bases not matched to a gene: 8.

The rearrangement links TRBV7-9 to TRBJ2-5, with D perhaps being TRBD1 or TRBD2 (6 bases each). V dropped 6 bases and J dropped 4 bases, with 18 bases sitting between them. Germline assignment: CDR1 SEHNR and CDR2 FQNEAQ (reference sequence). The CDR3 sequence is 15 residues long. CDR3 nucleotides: TGTGCCAGCAGTTCCCCAAAACAGGGAGGAGAGACCCAGTACTTC. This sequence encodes CASSSPKQGGETQYF.

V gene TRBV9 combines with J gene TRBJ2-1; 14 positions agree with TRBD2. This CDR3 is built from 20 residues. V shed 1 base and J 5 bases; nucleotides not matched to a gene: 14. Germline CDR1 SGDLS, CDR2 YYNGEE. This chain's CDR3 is CASSVYPPTSGRVFDNEQFF. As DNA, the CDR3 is TGTGCCAGCAGCGTATACCCACCGACTAGCGGGAGGGTTTTCGACAATGAGCAGTTCTTC.

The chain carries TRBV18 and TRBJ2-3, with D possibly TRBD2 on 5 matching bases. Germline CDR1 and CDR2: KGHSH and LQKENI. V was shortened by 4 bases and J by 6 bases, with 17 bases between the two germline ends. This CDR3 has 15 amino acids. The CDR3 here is CASSLLAEAGDTQYF. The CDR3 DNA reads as TGTGCCAGCTCACTCCTAGCAGAAGCTGGGGATACGCAGTATTTT. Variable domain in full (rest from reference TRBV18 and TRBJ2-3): NAGVMQNPRHLVRRRGQEARLRCSPMKGHSHVYWYRQLPEEGLKFMVYLQKENIIDESGMPKERFSAEFPKEGPSILRIQQVVRGDSAAYFCASSLLAEAGDTQYFGPGTRLTVL.

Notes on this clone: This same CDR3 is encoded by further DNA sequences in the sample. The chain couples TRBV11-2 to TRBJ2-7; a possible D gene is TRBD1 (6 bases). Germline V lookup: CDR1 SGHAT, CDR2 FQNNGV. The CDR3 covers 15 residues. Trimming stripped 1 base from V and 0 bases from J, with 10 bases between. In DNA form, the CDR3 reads TGTGCCAGCAGCTTAGGTGGGGGCTCCTCCTACGAGCAGTACTTC. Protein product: CASSLGGGSSYEQYF.

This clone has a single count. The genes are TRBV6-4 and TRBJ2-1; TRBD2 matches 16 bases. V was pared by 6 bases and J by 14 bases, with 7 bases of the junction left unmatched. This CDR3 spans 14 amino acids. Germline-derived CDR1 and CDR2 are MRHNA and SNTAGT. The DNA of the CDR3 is TGTGCCAGCAGCCCCGGGACTAGCGGGAGGGCCAAGTTCTTC. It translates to CASSPGTSGRAKFF.

CDR3 sequence: CASGYRENTGELFF. CDR3 in DNA: TGCGCCAGCGGATACAGAGAAAACACCGGGGAGCTGTTTTTT. The chain has TRBV5-1 and TRBJ2-2; D remains unclear. The germline V gene encodes CDR1 SGHRS and CDR2 YFSETQ. Trimming removed 7 bases from V and 2 bases from J, with 12 bases in between. The CDR3 is 14 residues long.

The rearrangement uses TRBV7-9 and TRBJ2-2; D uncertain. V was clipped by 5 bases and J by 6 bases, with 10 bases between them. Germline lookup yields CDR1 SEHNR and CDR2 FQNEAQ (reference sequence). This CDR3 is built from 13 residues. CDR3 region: CASSTQTAGELFF. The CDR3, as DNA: TGTGCCAGCAGCACCCAGACGGCCGGGGAGCTGTTTTTT. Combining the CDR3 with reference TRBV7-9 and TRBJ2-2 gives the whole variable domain DTGVSQNPRHKITKRGQNVTFRCDPISEHNRLYWYRQTLGQGPEFLTYFQNEAQLEKSRLLSDRFSAERPKGSFSTLEIQRTEQGDSAMYLCASSTQTAGELFFGEGSRLTVL.

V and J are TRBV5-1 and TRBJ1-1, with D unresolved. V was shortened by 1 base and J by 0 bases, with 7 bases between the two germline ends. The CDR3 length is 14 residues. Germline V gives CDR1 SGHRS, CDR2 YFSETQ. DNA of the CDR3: TGCGCCAGCAGCTTGTTTACAGTGAACACTGAAGCTTTCTTT. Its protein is CASSLFTVNTEAFF.

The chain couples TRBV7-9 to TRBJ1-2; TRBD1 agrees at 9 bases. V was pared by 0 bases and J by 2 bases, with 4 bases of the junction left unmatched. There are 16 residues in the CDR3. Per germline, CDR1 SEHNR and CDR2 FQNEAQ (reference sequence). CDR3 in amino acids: CASSLAPGQGNYGYTF. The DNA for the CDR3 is TGTGCCAGCAGCTTAGCCCCGGGACAGGGCAACTATGGCTACACCTTC.

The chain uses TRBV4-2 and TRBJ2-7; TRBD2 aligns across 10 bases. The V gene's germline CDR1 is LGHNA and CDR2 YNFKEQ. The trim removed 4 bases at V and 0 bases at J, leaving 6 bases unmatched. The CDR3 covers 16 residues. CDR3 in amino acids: CASSPQGLADSYEQYF. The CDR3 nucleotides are TGTGCCAGCAGCCCCCAAGGACTAGCGGACTCCTACGAGCAGTACTTC.

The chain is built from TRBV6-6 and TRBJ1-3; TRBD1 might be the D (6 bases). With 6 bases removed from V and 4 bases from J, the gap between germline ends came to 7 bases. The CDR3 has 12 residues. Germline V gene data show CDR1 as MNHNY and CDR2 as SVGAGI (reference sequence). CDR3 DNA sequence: TGTGCCAGCAGCGACAGGGGAAACACCATATATTTT. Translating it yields CASSDRGNTIYF.

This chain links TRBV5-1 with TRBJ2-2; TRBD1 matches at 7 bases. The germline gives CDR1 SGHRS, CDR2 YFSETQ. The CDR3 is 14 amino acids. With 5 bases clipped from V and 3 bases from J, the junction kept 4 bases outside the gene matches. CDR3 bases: TGCGCCAGCAGAGATACAGGGGACACCGGGGAGCTGTTTTTT. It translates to CASRDTGDTGELFF.

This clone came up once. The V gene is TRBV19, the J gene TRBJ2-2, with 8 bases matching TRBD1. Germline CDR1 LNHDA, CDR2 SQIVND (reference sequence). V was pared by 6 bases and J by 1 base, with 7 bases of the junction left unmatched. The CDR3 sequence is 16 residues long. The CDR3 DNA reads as TGTGCCAGTAGAGGCAGGGGGCTAGAGAACACCGGGGAGCTGTTTTTT. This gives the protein CASRGRGLENTGELFF.

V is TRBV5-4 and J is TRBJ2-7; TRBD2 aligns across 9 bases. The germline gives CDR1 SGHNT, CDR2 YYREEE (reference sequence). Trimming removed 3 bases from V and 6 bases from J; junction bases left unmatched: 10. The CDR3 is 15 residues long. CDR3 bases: TGTGCCAGCAGCTCTAGCGGGGTGGGGGCCTCCGAGCAGTACTTC. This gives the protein CASSSSGVGASEQYF.